The 25 T cell receptor beta chains reported below all come from one sample, sequenced in a study of cytomegalovirus exposure and HLA in healthy donors. With 60 Vbeta and 13 Jbeta primers, the PCR was carried out. The repertoire was sequenced with immunoSEQ multiplex PCR; TCRdb's copy has only in-frame clones and lacks some. The data hold 100,000 to 150,000 clones, with around 77% observed a single time. Material: PBMCs. These receptors all stem from a male donor in good health and CMV-seropositive.

This rearrangement joins TRBV6-6 to TRBJ2-6; no clear D gene. Germline V gives CDR1 MNHNY, CDR2 SVGAGI (reference sequence). The CDR3 covers 15 residues. V lost 3 bases, J lost 2 bases, and 8 bases lay in between. CDR3 loop: CASSYERTGANVLTF. As DNA, the CDR3 is TGTGCCAGCAGTTATGAGAGAACTGGGGCCAACGTCCTGACTTTC.

The chain employs TRBV5-4 and TRBJ1-1; D gene unclear. The CDR3 sequence is 13 residues long. Trimming pared 2 bases from V and 13 bases from J, leaving 18 bases between. In germline, CDR1 is SGHNT, CDR2 YYREEE (reference sequence). The CDR3 bases are TGTGCCAGCAGCTTTTTGAGTAGTCCGCCTAATTTCTTT. Residues: CASSFLSSPPNFF.

The chain recombines TRBV7-6 with TRBJ2-7; tentative D call: TRBD2 (7 bases). The CDR3 has 14 amino acids. CDR1 is SGHVS, CDR2 FNYEAQ, per germline. V was pared by 0 bases and J by 4 bases, with 10 bases between. The CDR3 spells CASSLAGGQYEQYF. The CDR3 DNA sequence: TGTGCCAGCAGCTTAGCGGGGGGGCAGTACGAGCAGTACTTC.

V usage is TRBV29-1 and J usage is TRBJ2-5, with a possible D match to TRBD2 (5 bases). The J call could be wrong; TRBJ2-7 is a better fit for the DNA end. Germline V gives CDR1 SQVTM, CDR2 ANQGSEA. This CDR3 is built from 13 residues. The CDR3: CSVESGLVGEQYF. In nucleotides, the CDR3 is TGCAGCGTTGAATCAGGACTCGTGGGCGAGCAGTACTTC.

This chain connects TRBV5-6 to TRBJ2-1; the match to TRBD2 covers 10 bases. The trim removed 2 bases at V and 0 bases at J, leaving 5 bases unmatched. The CDR3 loop spans 17 amino acids. Germline V gene sequence: CDR1 SGHDT, CDR2 YYEEEE. The CDR3 DNA is TGTGCCAGCAGCTTTGGCCCTAGCGGGAGCTCCTACAATGAGCAGTTCTTC. Amino acid sequence: CASSFGPSGSSYNEQFF.

This clone was observed a handful of times. The rearrangement uses TRBV2 and TRBJ2-3; 7 bases match TRBD2. V shed 8 bases, J shed 3 bases, and the junction held 8 bases outside the gene matches. Germline CDR1 and CDR2: SNHLY and FYNNEI. The CDR3 totals 14 residues. DNA for the CDR3: TGTGCCAGCCATGAGACGGGGGGAACAGATACGCAGTATTTT. It yields the protein CASHETGGTDTQYF.

The chain employs TRBV6-1 and TRBJ1-1, with 8 bases identical to TRBD1. The germline gives CDR1 MNHNS, CDR2 SASEGT. The CDR3 has 14 residues. V was clipped by 0 bases and J by 10 bases; unmatched bases: 7. The DNA for the CDR3 is TGTGCCAGCAGTGAAGCCCCGACAGGGGTGGTAGCTTTCTTT. Translating it yields CASSEAPTGVVAFF.

The chain employs TRBV28 and TRBJ1-4; 9 nucleotides match TRBD1. The CDR3 is 15 residues long. Trimming took 3 bases from V and 8 from J; bases not matched to a gene: 7. Germline V gene sequence: CDR1 MDHEN, CDR2 SYDVKM. The CDR3 protein is CASSFPGTGREKLFF. DNA for the CDR3: TGTGCCAGCAGTTTCCCAGGGACAGGGCGGGAAAAACTGTTTTTT.

CDR3 nucleotide sequence: TGTGCCAGCTCACCAGCCGGGACAGGAAGGACTGAAGCTTTCTTT. Its translation: CASSPAGTGRTEAFF. The gene calls are TRBV18 and TRBJ1-1; 8 positions match TRBD1. This CDR3 region has 15 residues. Germline V CDR1 and CDR2: KGHSH, LQKENI. Germline trimming cut 2 bases from V and 5 bases from J; bases unmatched to any gene: 7.

The V and J genes are TRBV6-5 and TRBJ2-5; 13 bases fit TRBD2. J was trimmed by 4 bases and V by 6 bases; bases with no gene match: 5. Germline lookup yields CDR1 MNHEY and CDR2 SVGAGI. The CDR3 has 15 amino acids. The CDR3 coding sequence is TGTGCCAGCAGCCGACTAGCGGGAGGAGGAGAGACCCAGTACTTC. Translated: CASSRLAGGGETQYF.

The rearrangement links TRBV5-1 to TRBJ2-2, with D possibly being TRBD2 (6 bases). V lost 1 base and J 2 bases, leaving 9 bases between the germline ends. CDR3 length: 15 residues. CDR1 is SGHRS, CDR2 YFSETQ, per germline. CDR3 nucleotide sequence: TGCGCCAGCAGCTTGTCCGGGGGTAACACCGGGGAGCTGTTTTTT. Amino acid sequence: CASSLSGGNTGELFF.

This chain uses TRBV5-6 with TRBJ2-3; 10 nucleotides align to TRBD2. The CDR3 sequence is 15 residues long. V shed 3 bases, J shed 1 base, and the junction held 2 bases outside the gene matches. The germline CDR1 and CDR2 sequences are SGHDT and YYEEEE. In DNA form, the CDR3 reads TGTGCCAGCAGCTCCGGGACTAGCGGCACAGATACGCAGTATTTT. This encodes CASSSGTSGTDTQYF.

The V gene is TRBV6-5, the J gene TRBJ1-1; D gene uncertain. The CDR3 has 13 residues. The V gene's germline CDR1 is MNHEY and CDR2 SVGAGI. Trimming removed 5 bases from V and 0 bases from J, with 7 bases in between. CDR3 bases: TGTGCCAGCAGTGACTTCATGAACACTGAAGCTTTCTTT. Amino acid sequence: CASSDFMNTEAFF.

The chain links TRBV9 to TRBJ2-3; 10 bases align to TRBD2. Looked up from germline, CDR1 is SGDLS and CDR2 is YYNGEE. CDR3 size: 14 residues. Trimming removed 6 bases from V and 6 bases from J; junction bases left unmatched: 7. CDR3 nucleotide sequence: TGTGCCAGCAACCCTAGCGGGAGAGGGGATACGCAGTATTTT. It encodes CASNPSGRGDTQYF.

The chain is built from TRBV28 and TRBJ2-1; 7 nucleotides match TRBD1. This CDR3 is 15 amino acids long. Germline CDR1 reads MDHEN; CDR2 reads SYDVKM. Germline trimming cut 4 bases from V and 7 bases from J; bases unmatched to any gene: 10. As DNA, the CDR3 is TGTGCCAGCAGTTCTCCCCGACAGGGTTGGAATGAGCAGTTCTTC. Translation gives CASSSPRQGWNEQFF.

The rearrangement links TRBV7-6 to TRBJ2-3, with 9 bases lining up with TRBD1. The V gene's germline CDR1 is SGHVS and CDR2 FNYEAQ. The CDR3 loop spans 16 amino acids. V dropped 3 bases and J dropped 5; count of bases not matched to a gene: 9. The CDR3 coding sequence is TGTGCCAGCAGCTTGGTGGACAGGGGTTTTTTAGATACGCAGTATTTT. Translated: CASSLVDRGFLDTQYF.

This clone has only a few counts. The chain uses TRBV29-1 and TRBJ2-2; the D is unclear. V was cut by 6 bases and J by 6 bases, with 8 bases left in between. CDR1 and CDR2 from the germline V gene are SQVTM and ANQGSEA. The CDR3 contains 11 residues. The CDR3 coding sequence is TGCAGCGTAGCCGCCCCCGGGGAGCTGTTTTTT. As protein: CSVAAPGELFF.

This chain connects TRBV13 to TRBJ1-3; D is uncertain. The CDR3 spans 14 residues. Trimming took off 3 bases at V and 0 bases at J, with 6 bases between the two ends. Germline lookup yields CDR1 PRHDT and CDR2 FYEKMQ (reference sequence). This CDR3 reads CASSFLSSGNTIYF. The DNA of the CDR3 is TGTGCCAGCAGCTTCCTGAGCTCTGGAAACACCATATATTTT.

The V and J genes are TRBV7-9 and TRBJ1-6, with D possibly TRBD1 on 6 matching bases. The CDR3 length is 14 residues. Per germline, CDR1 SEHNR and CDR2 FQNEAQ (reference sequence). Trimming took off 11 bases at V and 8 bases at J, with 19 bases between the two ends. The CDR3, as DNA: TGTGCCGAAGTTCCCGCAGGGGATTATTCACCCCTCCACTTT. Its translation is CAEVPAGDYSPLHF.

The rearrangement joins TRBV11-2 to TRBJ1-1; D is undetermined. Trimming removed 5 bases at V and 8 bases at J, with 9 bases between. The CDR3 length is 11 residues. Germline V gene data show CDR1 as SGHAT and CDR2 as FQNNGV. The CDR3 sequence: CASSQQTEAFF. The CDR3 coding sequence is TGTGCCAGCAGCCAACAGACCGAAGCTTTCTTT.

The J gene is TRBJ2-5, the V gene TRBV11-2; perhaps TRBD2 as D (5 bases). The J call may be in error: the DNA end matches TRBJ2-7 better. There are 13 residues in the CDR3. CDR1 is SGHAT, CDR2 FQNNGV, per germline. The chain's CDR3 is CASSLTRTYEQYF. The CDR3 nucleotides are TGTGCCAGCAGCTTAACTAGAACGTACGAGCAGTACTTC.

J is TRBJ2-1 and V is TRBV28; 8 bases align to TRBD2. The CDR3 spans 15 residues. Unmatched junction bases numbered 15, after V lost 9 bases and J lost 8 bases. The germline CDR1 and CDR2 sequences are MDHEN and SYDVKM. As DNA, the CDR3 is TGTGCCAGTATCAACGGGGGGGCCTTGGGCTATGAGCAGTTCTTC. Translated: CASINGGALGYEQFF. Filled out from reference TRBV28 and TRBJ2-1, the complete variable domain reads DVKVTQSSRYLVKRTGEKVFLECVQDMDHENMFWYRQDPGLGLRLIYFSYDVKMKEKGDIPEGYSVSREKKERFSLILESASTNQTSMYLCASINGGALGYEQFFGPGTRLTVL.

The chain employs TRBV18 and TRBJ2-7, with TRBD2 as a possible D gene (6 bases). CDR1 is KGHSH and CDR2 is LQKENI in the germline V gene. V lost 2 bases and J 7 bases, leaving 12 bases between the germline ends. This CDR3 has 13 amino acids. The CDR3 coding sequence is TGTGCCAGCTCACCATCGGGACTGTTTGAGCAGTACTTC. It is translated as CASSPSGLFEQYF.

V gene TRBV13 combines with J gene TRBJ2-7; no clear D gene. Germline lookup yields CDR1 PRHDT and CDR2 FYEKMQ (reference sequence). This CDR3 comprises 16 residues. V lost 4 bases to trimming and J lost 2 bases, with 18 bases between them. In nucleotides, the CDR3 is TGTGCCAGCAGCTCGACTGGCGGAGTAGAAACCTACGAGCAGTACTTC. Translated, it gives CASSSTGGVETYEQYF.

The chain recombines TRBV5-1 with TRBJ1-3; maybe TRBD1 (5 bases). The CDR3 has 15 residues. The V end was cut by 1 base, the J end by 0 bases, with 8 bases between. Germline CDR1 is SGHRS and CDR2 is YFSETQ. The CDR3 DNA follows: TGCGCCAGCAGCTTGTGGGGCCCCTCTGGAAACACCATATATTTT. It codes for CASSLWGPSGNTIYF. Based on the CDR3 plus reference TRBV5-1 and TRBJ1-3, the full variable domain is KAGVTQTPRYLIKTRGQQVTLSCSPISGHRSVSWYQQTPGQGLQFLFEYFSETQRNKGNFPGRFSGRQFSNSRSEMNVSTLELGDSALYLCASSLWGPSGNTIYFGEGSWLTVV.